The TCR beta chain described here comes from a study of post-analysis software for immune sequencing data. The V end was cut by 1 base, the J end by 6 bases, with 3 bases between. Germline V gene data show CDR1 as LGHDT and CDR2 as YNNKEL (reference sequence). The CDR3 runs to 12 residues. This clonotype was seen a handful of times. Its specificity is unknown. Study-level findings and limits: TRBV5-6, TRBV5-1 and TRBV20-1 were among 4 or 5 TRBV segments more frequent in patients than controls. The normalized Chao1 diversity of multiple sclerosis patients was significantly lower than that of controls.

The authors incorporated unique molecular identifiers into the TCR beta cDNA libraries. TCRdb analysed the PCR reads with MiXCR anew, one entry per CDR3 protein. The repertoire holds roughly 700,000 distinct CDR3 sequences, with approximately 30% as singletons. The source material was blood. This receptor was obtained from a girl aged 10 to 17 with multiple sclerosis. The rearrangement links TRBV3-1 to TRBJ2-2; D is undetermined. CDR3 DNA: TGTGCCAGCAGCCAAGTGGCCGGGGAGCTGTTTTTT. It encodes CASSQVAGELFF.